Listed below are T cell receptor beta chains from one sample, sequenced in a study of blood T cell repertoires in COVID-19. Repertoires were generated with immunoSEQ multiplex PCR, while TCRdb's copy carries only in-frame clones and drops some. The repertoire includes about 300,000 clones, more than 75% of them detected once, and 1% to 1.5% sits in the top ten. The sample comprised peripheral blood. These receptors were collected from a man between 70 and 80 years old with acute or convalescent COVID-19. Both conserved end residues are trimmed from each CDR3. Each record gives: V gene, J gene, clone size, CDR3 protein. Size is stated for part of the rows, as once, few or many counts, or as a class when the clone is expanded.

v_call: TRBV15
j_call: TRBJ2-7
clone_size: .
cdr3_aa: ATSRDRQGEVEQY

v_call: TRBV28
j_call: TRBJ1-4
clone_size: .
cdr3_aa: ASSPTDPRREKLF

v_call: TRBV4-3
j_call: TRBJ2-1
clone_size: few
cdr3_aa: ASSQISGGDNEQF

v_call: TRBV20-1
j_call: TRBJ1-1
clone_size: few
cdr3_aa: SAYMNTEAF

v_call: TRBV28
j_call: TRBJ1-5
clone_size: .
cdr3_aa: ASSPGEQPQH

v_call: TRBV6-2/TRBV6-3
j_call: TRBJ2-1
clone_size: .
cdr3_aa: ASSYSGRAYNEQF

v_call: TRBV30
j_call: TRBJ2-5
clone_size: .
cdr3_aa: AWSVLRGSGYRETQY

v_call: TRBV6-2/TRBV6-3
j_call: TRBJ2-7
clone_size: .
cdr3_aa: ASSYGSSGRISYEQY

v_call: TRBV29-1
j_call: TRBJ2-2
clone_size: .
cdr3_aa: SGTPAGGAGELF

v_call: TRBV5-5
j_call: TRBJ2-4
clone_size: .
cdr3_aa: ASSQTGVAKNIQY

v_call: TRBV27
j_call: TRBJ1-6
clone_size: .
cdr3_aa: ASKFSSNSPLH

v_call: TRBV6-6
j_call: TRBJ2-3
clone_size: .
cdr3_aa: ASLPHGTDTQY

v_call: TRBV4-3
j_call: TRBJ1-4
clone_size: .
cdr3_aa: ASSQGNSGSFGGVYYEKLF

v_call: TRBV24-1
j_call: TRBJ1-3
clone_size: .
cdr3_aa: ATLRSDAGNTIY

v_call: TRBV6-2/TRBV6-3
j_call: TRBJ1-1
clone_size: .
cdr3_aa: ASSYTLGQGTGTEAF

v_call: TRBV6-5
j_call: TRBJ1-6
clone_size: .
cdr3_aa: ASSYRTGDSPLH

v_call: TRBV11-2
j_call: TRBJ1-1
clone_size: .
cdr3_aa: ASSLRGTEAF

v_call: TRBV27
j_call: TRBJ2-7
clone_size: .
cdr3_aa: ASSFLAGGYEQY

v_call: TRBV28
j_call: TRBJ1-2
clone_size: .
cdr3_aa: ASSSIGHPGYGYT

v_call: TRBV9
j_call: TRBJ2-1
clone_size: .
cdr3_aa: ASSPRGPAYNEQF

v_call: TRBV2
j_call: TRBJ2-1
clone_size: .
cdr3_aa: ASSEDRGHNEQF

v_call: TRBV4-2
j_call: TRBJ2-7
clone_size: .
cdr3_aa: ASSQDRLAGAPYEQY

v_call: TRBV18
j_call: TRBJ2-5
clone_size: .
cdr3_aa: ASSPRSQGAVETQY

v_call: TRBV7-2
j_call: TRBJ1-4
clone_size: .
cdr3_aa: ASSLMTGKSNEKLF

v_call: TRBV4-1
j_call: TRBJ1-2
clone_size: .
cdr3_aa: ASSQAGRGLIYGYT

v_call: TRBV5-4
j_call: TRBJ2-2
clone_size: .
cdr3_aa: ASSLGGRGNTGELF

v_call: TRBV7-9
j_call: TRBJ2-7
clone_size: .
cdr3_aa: ASSPTGGSYEQY

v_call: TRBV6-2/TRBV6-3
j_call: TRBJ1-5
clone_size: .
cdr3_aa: ASSYSGTGVLGNQPQH

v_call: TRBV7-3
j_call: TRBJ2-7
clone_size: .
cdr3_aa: ASSGNSRVMY

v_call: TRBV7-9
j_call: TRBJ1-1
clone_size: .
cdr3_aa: ASSRTGMNTEAF

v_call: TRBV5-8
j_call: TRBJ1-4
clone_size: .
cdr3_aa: ASSLALTGKEKLF

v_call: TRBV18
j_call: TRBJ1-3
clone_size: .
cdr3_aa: ASSPKTGNSGNTIY

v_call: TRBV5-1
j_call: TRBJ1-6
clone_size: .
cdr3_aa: ASSSGGARERSPLH

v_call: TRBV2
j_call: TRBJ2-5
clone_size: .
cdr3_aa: ASNLQGGETQY